This is a list of T cell receptor beta chains from one sample in a study of cytomegalovirus exposure and HLA in healthy donors. Here immunoSEQ multiplex PCR was the method, and the copy in TCRdb shows in-frame clones only, minus some. The table includes 150,000 to 200,000 clones, just under 80% detected once. The sequenced sample consisted of PBMCs. The receptors were sampled from a woman between 25 and 40 years old in good health and CMV-seronegative. The CDR3 runs from the conserved cysteine through the conserved F or W. D genes are given only for firm matches. Expanded clones are given a class, and other clones once, few, many or no size at all.

-,TRBJ1-2,TRBV5-4,-,TGTGCCAGCAGCCGCGTTGGTCCCGGCTATGGCTACACCTTC,CASSRVGPGYGYTF
-,TRBJ1-5,TRBV30,-,TGTGCCTGGAGTCTAGGGGGTGGCAATCAGCCCCAGCATTTT,CAWSLGGGNQPQHF
-,TRBJ2-7,TRBV10-1,-,TGCGCCAGCAGTGATCGCCTCTCCCAGTACGAGCAGTACTTC,CASSDRLSQYEQYF
TRBD2,TRBJ2-3,TRBV5-1,-,TGCGCCAGCAGCTGGGGCGGGGGGGCTGAAGATACGCAGTATTTT,CASSWGGGAEDTQYF
-,TRBJ1-6,TRBV15,-,TGTGCCACCAGGCCGCGGGATGGGGATTCACCCCTCCACTTT,CATRPRDGDSPLHF
-,TRBJ1-1,TRBV12-5,-,TGTGCTAGCAGGCCAGTGAACACTGAAGCTTTCTTT,CASRPVNTEAFF
-,TRBJ2-7,TRBV5-4,once,TGTGCCAACTCGGAGGACAGCCGCTACGAGCAGTACTTC,CANSEDSRYEQYF
-,TRBJ1-1,TRBV12-5,-,TGTGCTAGTGGTTTGGTATCACACCTGAACGCTGAAGCTTTCTTT,CASGLVSHLNAEAFF
-,TRBJ2-2,TRBV19,-,TGTGCCAGTGCGACCAGGGGAAGGTCCGGGGAGCTGTTTTTT,CASATRGRSGELFF
-,TRBJ1-2,TRBV7-9,-,TGTGCCATACAGGGAAATGGCTACACCTTC,CAIQGNGYTF
-,TRBJ1-5,TRBV7-2,-,TGTGCCACCACACCAGCGCGAGGGCAGCCCCAGCATTTT,CATTPARGQPQHF
-,TRBJ1-1,TRBV5-1,-,TGCGCCAGCAGCTTGGGACAGCACACTGAAGCTTTCTTT,CASSLGQHTEAFF
TRBD1,TRBJ1-5,TRBV18,-,TGTGCCAGCTCACCATCAGACAGGGGGCCCAATCAGCCCCAGCATTTT,CASSPSDRGPNQPQHF
-,TRBJ2-7,TRBV2,-,TGTGCCATCGGGAGGGGGCTATCTACCTACGAGCAGTACTTC,CAIGRGLSTYEQYF
TRBD1,TRBJ1-4,TRBV30,few,TGTGCCTGGAGCTTCACAGGGGGGGTTGAAAAACTGTTTTTT,CAWSFTGGVEKLFF
-,TRBJ1-6,TRBV28,-,TGTGCCAGCAGACAGGAGTCCGGTTCACCCCTCCACTTT,CASRQESGSPLHF
-,TRBJ2-3,TRBV5-1,few,TGCGCCAGCAGCCCAGGGGGCACAGATACGCAGTATTTT,CASSPGGTDTQYF
-,TRBJ1-2,TRBV30,few,TGTGCCTGGAGTGTTAGGGACGGGGGGTATGGCTACACCTTC,CAWSVRDGGYGYTF
-,TRBJ1-2,TRBV9,-,TGTGCCAGCAGCGTCTGGACAGCTAACTATGGCTACACCTTC,CASSVWTANYGYTF
TRBD1,TRBJ1-2,TRBV5-4,-,TGTGCCAGCAGCCTTGGACAGGGAAAGTTCTCTGAGGGCTACACCTTC,CASSLGQGKFSEGYTF
TRBD1,TRBJ1-5,TRBV5-1,-,TGCGCCAGCAGCTTGGGGGACAGAGATCAGCCCCAGCATTTT,CASSLGDRDQPQHF
-,TRBJ2-5,TRBV5-1,once,TGCGCCAGCAGCCAAACGGGACTCCCCGTCGAAGGGACCCAGTACTTC,CASSQTGLPVEGTQYF
-,TRBJ1-4,TRBV15,-,TGTGCCACCAGCAGAGATTGGGGGCAGGTTGATAATGAAAAACTGTTTTTT,CATSRDWGQVDNEKLFF
TRBD2,TRBJ2-1,TRBV7-8,-,TGTGCCAGCAGTCTCGGACTAGCGGGGGGGATCTACAATGAGCAGTTCTTC,CASSLGLAGGIYNEQFF
-,TRBJ1-4,TRBV5-1,few,TGCGCCAGCAGCTCTAGACAGCCGGACGAAAAACTGTTTTTT,CASSSRQPDEKLFF
-,TRBJ2-1,TRBV4-2,-,TGTGCCAGCAGCCAAGTCAAGCCGAGCTCCTACAATGAGCAGTTCTTC,CASSQVKPSSYNEQFF
-,TRBJ2-7,TRBV5-1,-,TGCGCCAGCAGCTTAGGAGACAGGCAGTTCTACGAGCAGTACTTC,CASSLGDRQFYEQYF
TRBD1,TRBJ1-5,TRBV27,-,TGTGCCAGCAGTTTAATAGGGGGCGCCGGGAGCAATCAGCCCCAGCATTTT,CASSLIGGAGSNQPQHF
TRBD1,TRBJ1-1,TRBV5-4,-,TGTGCCAGCAGCTTATATGGGACAGGGATGAACACTGAAGCTTTCTTT,CASSLYGTGMNTEAFF
TRBD1,TRBJ2-1,TRBV7-9,-,TGTGCCAGCAGCTTAGCGGGGACAGGGCGCAACAATGAGCAGTTCTTC,CASSLAGTGRNNEQFF